A selection of T cell receptor beta chains follows, all from one sample in a study of blood T cells in healthy people across ages. TCRdb recomputed calls from the 5' RACE reads with MiXCR, one row per CDR3 protein. The sample lists hundreds of thousands of distinct CDR3 sequences, more than 45% occurring once. Sequenced input: blood. These TCRs come from a man aged 25-45 years in good health. Each CDR3 is given with its conserved first and last residue. D genes are given only for firm matches. The size field is filled for only some rows; it gives once, few, many or a size class.

TRBJ2-3 NA TRBV20-1 TRBD2 CSTRGYLAEGTDTQYF TGCAGTACTAGAGGCTATCTAGCGGAGGGGACAGATACGCAGTATTTT
TRBJ2-7 NA TRBV21-1 NA CASYQVGPGTQYF NA
TRBJ1-2 few TRBV3-1 NA CASSQALTGSYGYTF TGTGCCAGCAGCCAAGCCCTAACAGGGAGCTATGGCTACACCTTC
TRBJ1-2 few TRBV21-1 NA CASSKVGSWQIFNYGYTF TGTGCCAGCAGCAAAGTAGGGTCGTGGCAGATTTTTAACTATGGCTACACCTTC
TRBJ2-7 NA TRBV3-1 TRBD1 CASSDDRVGEQYF TGTGCCAGCAGTGACGACAGGGTGGGGGAGCAGTACTTC
TRBJ2-5 NA TRBV20-1 TRBD2 CSASGRLLETQYF TGCAGTGCTAGCGGGAGGTTGCTTGAGACCCAGTACTTC
TRBJ2-2 NA TRBV11-2 TRBD1 CASSSGGVFTGELFF TGTGCCAGCAGCTCAGGGGGCGTTTTTACCGGGGAGCTGTTTTTT
TRBJ2-3 once TRBV20-1 NA CSPGMGADTQYF TGCAGCCCTGGGATGGGGGCAGATACGCAGTATTTT
TRBJ2-7 NA TRBV5-1 TRBD1 CASSRGQENYEQYF TGCGCCAGCAGCAGAGGACAGGAGAATTACGAGCAGTACTTC
TRBJ2-5 few TRBV25-1 NA CASMLETQYF TGTGCCAGCATGTTAGAGACCCAGTACTTC
TRBJ2-3 NA TRBV6-4 TRBD2 CASSETGGHPTDTQYF TGTGCCAGCAGTGAAACGGGGGGGCACCCGACCGATACGCAGTATTTT
TRBJ1-6 NA TRBV4-2 NA CASSQGRPVRALHF TGTGCCAGCAGCCAAGGGAGGCCTGTGAGGGCGCTCCACTTT
TRBJ2-7 NA TRBV12-3/TRBV12-4 NA CASSWGEEQYF TGTGCCAGCAGTTGGGGGGAGGAGCAGTACTTC
TRBJ2-3 few TRBV7-9 NA CASSLDLQGYTQYF TGTGCCAGCAGCTTAGATCTACAGGGCTATACGCAGTATTTT
TRBJ2-1 NA TRBV25-1 NA CASSEYITDNEQFF TGTGCCAGCAGTGAATATATCACAGACAATGAGCAGTTCTTC
TRBJ2-5 NA TRBV7-2 TRBD2 CASSLGSLAGGLVETQYF TGTGCCAGCAGCTTAGGGTCCCTAGCGGGAGGCTTAGTAGAGACCCAGTACTTC
TRBJ1-2 few TRBV25-1 NA CASSDGGGASYGYTF TGTGCCAGCAGTGACGGGGGGGGCGCATCCTATGGCTACACCTTC
TRBJ2-5 NA TRBV4-2 NA CASSQEPGHHWTQYF TGTGCCAGCAGCCAAGAACCGGGACACCACTGGACCCAGTACTTC
TRBJ2-5 NA TRBV10-3 NA CAIAPAREETQYF TGTGCCATTGCCCCGGCACGGGAAGAGACCCAGTACTTC
TRBJ2-1 NA TRBV6-5 NA CASSPRRLARNEQFF TGTGCCAGCAGCCCCCGGCGGCTAGCGAGGAATGAGCAGTTCTTC
TRBJ2-2 NA TRBV12-3/TRBV12-4 NA CASSLLAPGELFF TGTGCCAGCAGTTTACTTGCTCCCGGGGAGCTGTTTTTT
TRBJ2-1 NA TRBV30 TRBD1 CAWNQQGADNEQFF TGTGCCTGGAACCAACAGGGGGCCGACAATGAGCAGTTCTTC
TRBJ2-3 once TRBV5-1 TRBD2 CASSLFSSGGTDTQYF TGCGCCAGCAGCTTGTTTAGTAGCGGGGGCACAGATACGCAGTATTTT
TRBJ2-7 NA TRBV28 TRBD1 CASSRIRDRGEQYF TGTGCCAGCAGCCGCATCCGGGACAGGGGCGAGCAGTACTTC
TRBJ2-7 NA TRBV5-1 NA CASSPDPGGSYEQYF TGCGCCAGCAGCCCGGACCCCGGAGGATCATACGAGCAGTACTTC